Listed here is a single T cell receptor beta chain. Generated by immunoSEQ multiplex PCR, the TCRdb table keeps only in-frame clones and is missing some. The profile shows roughly 19,000 clones, around 81% of them singletons. This sample was taken from a study of OX40 agonist ivuxolimab in advanced cancers. Study-wide background: Patients received the agonistic anti-OX40 (CD134) antibody ivuxolimab. Partial responses were achieved by three patients: one hepatocellular carcinoma, two cutaneous melanoma. Mean age about 60 years, range roughly 20 to 85; 82.7% male.

Baseline, cycle 4 day 1, and cycle 7 day 1 were the blood sampling points. The receptor was isolated from an adult with an advanced solid tumor such as melanoma, head and neck, liver or kidney cancer. The sequenced sample was CD4+ or CD8+ T cells sorted from blood, obtained in a trial of the OX40 agonist ivuxolimab.

For the CDR3, the DNA is TGCGCCAGCCGGACATTACAGGGGCAGAACTATGGCTACACCTTC. Translated, it gives CASRTLQGQNYGYTF. The rearrangement links TRBV5-1 to TRBJ1-2, with 7 bases fitting TRBD1. After removal of 7 bases from V and 2 bases from J, the junction contained 11 bases not matched to a gene. This CDR3 contains 15 residues. Germline V gene data show CDR1 as SGHRS and CDR2 as YFSETQ.